This note documents a single T cell receptor (beta chain) sequence. Its antigen remains unknown. This CDR3 has 12 amino acids. Germline assignment: CDR1 MNHEY and CDR2 SVGEGT. The data originate from a study of T cells expressing NK-cell markers. On the study more broadly: Cells sorted as CD3+CD56+NKG2C+, CD3+CD56+NKG2C- and CD3+CD56-NKG2C+ T cells supplied the TCR beta repertoires.

UMIs were included in TCR beta cDNA generated by 5'RACE template switching. Reprocessing the 5' RACE reads, TCRdb reports a single entry for every CDR3 protein and omits DNA. The listing records some 280,000 distinct CDR3 sequences. Findings of the study overall: These clonotypes, the leaders elsewhere, also led the CD3+CD56-NKG2C+ fraction in a handful of donors.

The material sequenced was blood T cells: a sorted CD56 or NKG2C T cell subset, CD4+ or CD8+ T cells, or bulk PBMC T cells (not recorded which). The V call is TRBV6-2 or TRBV6-3, the J call TRBJ1-1; TCRdb reports TRBD1, a call that lacks DNA to check it against. This sequence originates from a man between 18 and 29 years old in good health. CDR3 amino acids: CAVISGPTEAFF.